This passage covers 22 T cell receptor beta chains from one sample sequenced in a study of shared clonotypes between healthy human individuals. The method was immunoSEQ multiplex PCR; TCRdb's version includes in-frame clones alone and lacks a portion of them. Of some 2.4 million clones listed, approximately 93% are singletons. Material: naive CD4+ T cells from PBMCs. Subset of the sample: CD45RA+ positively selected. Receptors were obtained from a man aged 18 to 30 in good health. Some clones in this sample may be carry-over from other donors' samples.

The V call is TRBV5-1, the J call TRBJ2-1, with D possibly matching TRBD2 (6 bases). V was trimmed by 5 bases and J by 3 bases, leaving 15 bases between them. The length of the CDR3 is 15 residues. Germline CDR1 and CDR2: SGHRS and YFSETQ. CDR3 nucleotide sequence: TGCGCCAGCAGTATGCTGGGAGGTAGCTACAATGAGCAGTTCTTC. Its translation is CASSMLGGSYNEQFF.

The CDR3 sequence is CASSLAASGSLGYEQYF. For the CDR3, the DNA is TGCGCCAGCAGCTTGGCCGCTAGCGGGAGCTTGGGCTACGAGCAGTACTTC. The J gene is TRBJ2-5, the V gene TRBV5-1; 10 bases line up with TRBD2. The assigned J gene may be wrong: the sequence end matches TRBJ2-7 better. Germline CDR1 SGHRS, CDR2 YFSETQ. The CDR3 runs to 17 residues.

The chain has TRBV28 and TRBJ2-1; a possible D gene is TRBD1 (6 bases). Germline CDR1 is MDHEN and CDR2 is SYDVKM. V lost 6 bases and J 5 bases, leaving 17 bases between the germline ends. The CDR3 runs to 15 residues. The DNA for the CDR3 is TGTGCCAGCAGCTCCGGACAGATCGAACACAATGAGCAGTTCTTC. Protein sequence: CASSSGQIEHNEQFF.

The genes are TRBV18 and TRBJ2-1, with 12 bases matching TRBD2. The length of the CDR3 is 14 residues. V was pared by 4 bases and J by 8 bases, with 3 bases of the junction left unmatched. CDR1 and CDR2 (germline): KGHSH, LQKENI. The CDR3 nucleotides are TGTGCCAGCTCACGGTCTAGCGGGAGGGATGAGCAGTTCTTC. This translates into CASSRSSGRDEQFF.

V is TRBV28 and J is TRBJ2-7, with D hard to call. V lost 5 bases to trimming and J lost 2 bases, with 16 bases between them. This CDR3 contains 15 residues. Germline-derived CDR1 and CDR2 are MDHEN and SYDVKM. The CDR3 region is CASSHVWAGAYEQYF. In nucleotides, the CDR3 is TGTGCCAGCAGTCACGTCTGGGCAGGTGCCTACGAGCAGTACTTC.

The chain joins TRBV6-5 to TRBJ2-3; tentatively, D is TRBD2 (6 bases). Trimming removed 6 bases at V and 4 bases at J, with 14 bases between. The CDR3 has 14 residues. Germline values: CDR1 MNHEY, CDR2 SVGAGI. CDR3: CASSRLGVSDTQYF. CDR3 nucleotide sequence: TGTGCCAGCAGCCGACTAGGGGTTTCAGATACGCAGTATTTT.

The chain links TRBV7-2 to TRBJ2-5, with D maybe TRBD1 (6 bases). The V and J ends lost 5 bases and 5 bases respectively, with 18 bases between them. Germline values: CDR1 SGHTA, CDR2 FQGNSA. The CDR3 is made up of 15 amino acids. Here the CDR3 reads CASSKTGTQGETQYF. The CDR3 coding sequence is TGTGCCAGCAGCAAAACCGGGACCCAGGGGGAGACCCAGTACTTC.

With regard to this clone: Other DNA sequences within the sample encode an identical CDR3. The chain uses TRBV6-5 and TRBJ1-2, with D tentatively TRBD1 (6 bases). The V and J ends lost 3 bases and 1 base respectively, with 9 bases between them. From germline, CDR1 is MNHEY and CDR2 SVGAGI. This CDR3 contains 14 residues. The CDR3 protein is CASSYRQDNYGYTF. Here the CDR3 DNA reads TGTGCCAGCAGTTATAGACAGGATAACTATGGCTACACCTTC.

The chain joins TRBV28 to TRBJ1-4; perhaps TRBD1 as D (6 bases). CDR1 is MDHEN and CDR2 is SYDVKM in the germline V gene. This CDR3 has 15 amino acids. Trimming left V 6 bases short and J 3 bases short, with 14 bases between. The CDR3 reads CASSYHGQPNEKLFF. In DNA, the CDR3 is TGTGCCAGCAGCTACCACGGACAGCCTAATGAAAAACTGTTTTTT.

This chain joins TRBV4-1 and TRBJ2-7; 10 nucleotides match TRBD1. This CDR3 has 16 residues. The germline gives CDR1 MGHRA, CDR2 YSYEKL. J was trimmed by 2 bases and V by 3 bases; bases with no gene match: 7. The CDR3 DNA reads TGCGCCAGCAGCCAGCAACCGGGACAGGGGCCCTACGAGCAGTACTTC. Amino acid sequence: CASSQQPGQGPYEQYF.

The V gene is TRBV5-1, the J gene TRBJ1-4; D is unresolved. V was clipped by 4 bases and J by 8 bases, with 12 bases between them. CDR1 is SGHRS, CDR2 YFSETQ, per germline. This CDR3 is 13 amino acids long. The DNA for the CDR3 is TGCGCCAGCAGCACGGCCCCTGGGGAAAAACTGTTTTTT. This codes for CASSTAPGEKLFF.

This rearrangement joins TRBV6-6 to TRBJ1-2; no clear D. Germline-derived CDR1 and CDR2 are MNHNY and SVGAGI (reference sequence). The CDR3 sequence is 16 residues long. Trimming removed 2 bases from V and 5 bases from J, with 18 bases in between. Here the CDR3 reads CASSYPRTAALYGYTF. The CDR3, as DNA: TGTGCCAGCAGTTACCCTAGGACGGCAGCCTTATATGGCTACACCTTC.

The DNA for the CDR3 is TGTGCCAGCAGTTTAGTGGGCTACAATGAAAAACTGTTTTTT. This codes for CASSLVGYNEKLFF. The rearrangement uses TRBV28 and TRBJ1-4, with D unclear. The CDR3 extends over 14 amino acids. Germline values: CDR1 MDHEN, CDR2 SYDVKM. The V end lost 2 bases, the J end lost 5 bases, and 9 bases lay between the germline ends.

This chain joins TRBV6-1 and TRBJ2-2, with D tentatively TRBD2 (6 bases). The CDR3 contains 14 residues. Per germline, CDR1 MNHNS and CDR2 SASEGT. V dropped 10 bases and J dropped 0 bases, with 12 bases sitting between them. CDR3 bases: TGTGCCACCCAGGGACTTACGAACACCGGGGAGCTGTTTTTT. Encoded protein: CATQGLTNTGELFF.

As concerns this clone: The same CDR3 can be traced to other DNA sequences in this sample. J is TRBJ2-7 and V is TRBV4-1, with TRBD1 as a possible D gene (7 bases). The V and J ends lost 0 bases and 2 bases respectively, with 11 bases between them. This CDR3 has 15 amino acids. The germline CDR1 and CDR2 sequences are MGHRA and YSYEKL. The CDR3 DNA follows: TGCGCCAGCAGCCAAGACCCAGGGGGGACCTACGAGCAGTACTTC. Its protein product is CASSQDPGGTYEQYF.

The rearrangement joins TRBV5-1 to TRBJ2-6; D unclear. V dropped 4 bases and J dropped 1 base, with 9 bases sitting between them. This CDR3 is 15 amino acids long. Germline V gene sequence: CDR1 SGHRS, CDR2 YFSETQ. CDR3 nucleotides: TGCGCCAGCAGCCAAGGAGTGTCTGGGGCCAACGTCCTGACTTTC. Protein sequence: CASSQGVSGANVLTF.

The CDR3 bases are TGTGCCAGCAGCTTAGTTTCAGGGACTCCCTTTCGTGAAGCTTTCTTT. Encoded protein: CASSLVSGTPFREAFF. The V and J genes are TRBV7-9 and TRBJ1-1; a possible D gene is TRBD1 (5 bases). Trimming shortened V by 1 base and J by 7 bases, and 19 bases separated the two germline ends. From germline, CDR1 is SEHNR and CDR2 FQNEAQ (reference sequence). This CDR3 is built from 16 residues.

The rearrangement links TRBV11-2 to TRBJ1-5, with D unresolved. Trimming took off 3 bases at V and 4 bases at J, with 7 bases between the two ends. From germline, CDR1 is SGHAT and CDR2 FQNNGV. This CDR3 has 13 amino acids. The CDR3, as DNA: TGTGCCAGCAGCTTGAACAGAAATCAGCCCCAGCATTTT. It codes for CASSLNRNQPQHF.

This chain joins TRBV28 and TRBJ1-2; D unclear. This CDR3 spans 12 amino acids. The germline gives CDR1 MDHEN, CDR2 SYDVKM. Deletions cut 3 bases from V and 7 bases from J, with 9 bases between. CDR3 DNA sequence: TGTGCCAGCAGTTTTCGGGTGGCTGGCTACACCTTC. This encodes CASSFRVAGYTF.

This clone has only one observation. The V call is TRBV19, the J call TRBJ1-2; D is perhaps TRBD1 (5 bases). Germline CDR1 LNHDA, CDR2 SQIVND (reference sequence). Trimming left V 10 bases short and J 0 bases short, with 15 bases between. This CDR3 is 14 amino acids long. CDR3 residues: CATGRGKSNYGYTF. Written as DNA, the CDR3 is TGTGCCACCGGGCGGGGGAAGTCTAACTATGGCTACACCTTC.

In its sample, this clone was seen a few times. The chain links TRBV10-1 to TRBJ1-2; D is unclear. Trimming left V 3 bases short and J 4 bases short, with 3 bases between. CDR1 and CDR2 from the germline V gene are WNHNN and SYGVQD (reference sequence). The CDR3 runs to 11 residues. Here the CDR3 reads CASSDPYGYTF. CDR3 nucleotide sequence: TGCGCCAGCAGTGACCCCTATGGCTACACCTTC.

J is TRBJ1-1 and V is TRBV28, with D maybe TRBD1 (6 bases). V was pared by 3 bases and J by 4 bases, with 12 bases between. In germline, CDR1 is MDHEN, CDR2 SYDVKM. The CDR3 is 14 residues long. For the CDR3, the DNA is TGTGCCAGCAGTTTTCCCGGGACAAGCACTGAAGCTTTCTTT. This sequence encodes CASSFPGTSTEAFF.